What follows are 7 T cell receptor beta chains derived from one specimen sequenced in a study of blood T cell repertoires in COVID-19. TCRdb keeps only in-frame clones here, not all; method: immunoSEQ multiplex PCR. The sample carries 120,000 to 150,000 clones, just over 85% recorded once. The sequenced sample was peripheral blood. Source of these receptors: a woman aged 55 to 70 with acute or convalescent COVID-19.

CDR3 sequence reads: CASSVAVRGGLEDTQYF. In DNA form, the CDR3 reads TGTGCCAGCAGCGTAGCTGTGCGGGGGGGCCTGGAAGATACGCAGTATTTT. The chain links TRBV9 to TRBJ2-3; 9 nucleotides line up with TRBD2. The germline V gene encodes CDR1 SGDLS and CDR2 YYNGEE. The trim removed 0 bases at V and 5 bases at J, leaving 10 bases unmatched. CDR3 length: 17 residues.

The J gene is TRBJ2-7, the V gene TRBV9; 11 nucleotides line up with TRBD1. Germline loops: CDR1 SGDLS, CDR2 YYNGEE. The CDR3 length is 16 residues. Trimming removed 3 bases from V and 3 bases from J; junction bases left unmatched: 8. The CDR3 nucleotides are TGTGCCAGCAGCGCCGAGCTCGGGACAGGGGGCTACGAGCAGTACTTC. Its translation: CASSAELGTGGYEQYF.

V and J are TRBV10-3 and TRBJ1-2; 9 nucleotides line up with TRBD1. Germline assignment: CDR1 ENHRY and CDR2 SYGVKD. The V and J ends lost 2 bases and 11 bases, in that order; junction bases with no gene match: 9. This CDR3 contains 14 residues. Here the CDR3 reads CAISEPRDRVVYTF. CDR3 nucleotides: TGTGCCATCAGTGAGCCCCGGGACAGGGTTGTTTACACCTTC.

The rearrangement joins TRBV28 to TRBJ1-1; the D gene is possibly TRBD1 (6 bases). This CDR3 contains 13 residues. CDR1 and CDR2 from the germline V gene are MDHEN and SYDVKM. The ends were cut back, 11 bases at V and 4 bases at J, with 17 bases in the middle. CDR3 amino acids: CAALGGRGTEAFF. The CDR3 DNA follows: TGTGCCGCCCTGGGGGGGCGAGGCACTGAAGCTTTCTTT.

CDR3 protein: CASIGIRGFSTDTQYF. The DNA for the CDR3 is TGTGCCAGCATAGGGATCAGGGGGTTTAGCACAGATACGCAGTATTTT. The chain employs TRBV2 and TRBJ2-3; the match to TRBD1 covers 7 bases. The CDR3 consists of 16 residues. Germline CDR1 is SNHLY and CDR2 is FYNNEI. The V and J ends lost 7 bases and 0 bases, in that order; junction bases with no gene match: 10.

The sample holds a few counts of this clone. The chain links TRBV28 to TRBJ2-7, with D tentatively TRBD1 (6 bases). V was cut by 5 bases and J by 4 bases, with 15 bases left in between. CDR3 size: 14 residues. The germline gives CDR1 MDHEN, CDR2 SYDVKM. CDR3 in DNA: TGTGCCAGCAGTGCACAGGGCGTACTATACGAGCAGTACTTC. It specifies CASSAQGVLYEQYF.

The gene calls are TRBV27 and TRBJ1-1; 9 nucleotides match TRBD1. V lost 6 bases, J lost 0 bases, and 5 bases stayed unmatched. This CDR3 has 15 amino acids. Germline-derived CDR1 and CDR2 are MNHEY and SMNVEV (reference sequence). Here the CDR3 DNA reads TGTGCCAGCAGCAAAGACAGGGGGTTGAACACTGAAGCTTTCTTT. Amino acid sequence: CASSKDRGLNTEAFF.